In its sample, the clone carrying this T cell receptor beta chain was seen a few times. Its antigen is undetermined. The CDR3 has 15 amino acids. With 6 bases removed from V and 6 bases from J, the gap between germline ends came to 15 bases. This record belongs to a study of T cell repertoires in cytomegalovirus infection. Study summary: Indicated by public TCR beta signatures were CMV infection and matching HLA type. Study-wide findings and caveats: The response measured ex vivo was dominated by TCR beta clonotypes (HLA-C-restricted and CMV-specific).

One entry per CDR3 protein results from TCRdb running MiXCR on the reads. Of 130,000 or so distinct CDR3 sequences in the sample, 5.5% to 8% were seen once. This chain uses TRBV12-3 or TRBV12-4 with TRBJ1-6; D is undetermined. The source of this sequence is a human donor in good health (CMV status not recorded). Some clones in this sample may be carry-over from other donors' samples. The sequenced sample was PBMCs. The CDR3 DNA reads TGTGCCAGCAGCGTTGACTCGACTTTTAATTCACCCCTCCACTTT. It is translated as CASSVDSTFNSPLHF.